This T cell receptor beta chain appears in the sequencing data of a study of T cell clonality in common variable immunodeficiency. Study results and caveats: Reportedly, TCR beta sequences from common variable immunodeficiency showed fewer deletions and N-nucleotide insertions. CVID subjects had higher TCRbeta clonality than healthy controls, most marked in about a third. Compared with controls, CVID subjects had fewer shared TCRbeta clones.

This clone was seen a few times. The antigen remains undetermined. From the germline J gene comes the end of the CDR3, since the read stops 3 residues before it. CVID subjects had received replacement immunoglobulin for at least one year. CVID subjects were neither ill nor on immunomodulatory or immunosuppressive medication at sampling. Germline assignment: CDR1 LNHDA and CDR2 SQIVND (reference sequence). This CDR3 has 16 amino acids. J was trimmed by 6 bases and V by 1 base; bases with no gene match: 9. Profiling relied on immunoSEQ multiplex PCR, and the TCRdb table lists in-frame clones only, not all of them. The sample has roughly 34,000 clones, none seen only once.

V usage is TRBV19 and J usage is TRBJ1-2, with 9 bases aligning to TRBD1. The material sequenced was peripheral blood mononuclear cells. The TCR comes from a human donor with common variable immunodeficiency. CDR3 DNA (partial): TGTGCCAGTAGTATAGCGCCCACAGGGGGCGGCGATGGC. Translated: CASSIAPTGGGDG. The whole CDR3 reads CASSIAPTGGGDGYTF.